This T cell receptor beta chain emerged from a study of blood T cell repertoires in COVID-19. Study in general: COVID-19 samples from acute and convalescent phases originated in the United States, Italy and Spain. The cDNA or gDNA used as material had been derived from T cells, B-cell-depleted T cells, or PBMCs.

The data were produced by immunoSEQ multiplex PCR, yet TCRdb's version contains in-frame clones alone and is incomplete. The data contain just under 350,000 clones, over 70% of them singletons. Trimming left V 6 bases short and J 1 base short, with 14 bases between. Germline CDR1 SGHRS, CDR2 YFSETQ. The CDR3 is 15 amino acids. This clone has only a few counts. The receptor was derived from a man between 25 and 39 years old with active or convalescent COVID-19. The sample comprised peripheral blood. The chain links TRBV5-1 to TRBJ1-3; the D is unclear. The CDR3, as DNA: TGCGCCAGCACCATCGGCCCAGGATCTGGAAACACCATATATTTT. It codes for CASTIGPGSGNTIYF.